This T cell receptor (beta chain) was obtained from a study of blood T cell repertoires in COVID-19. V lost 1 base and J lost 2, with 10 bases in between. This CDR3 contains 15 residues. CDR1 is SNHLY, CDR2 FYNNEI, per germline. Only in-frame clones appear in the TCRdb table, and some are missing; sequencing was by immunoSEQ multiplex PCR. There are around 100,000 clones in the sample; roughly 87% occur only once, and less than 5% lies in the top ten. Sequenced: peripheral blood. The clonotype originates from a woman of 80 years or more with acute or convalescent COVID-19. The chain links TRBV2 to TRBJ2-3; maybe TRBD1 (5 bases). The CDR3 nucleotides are TGTGCCAGCAGTGAAGGGGGCAAACTCACAGATACGCAGTATTTT. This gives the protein CASSEGGKLTDTQYF.